This TCR beta chain was recorded in a study of cytomegalovirus exposure and HLA in healthy donors. Regarding this clone: The antigen is unknown.

Study conclusions and caveats: TCR beta sequences numbering under 20,000 were associated with HLA alleles at 0.05 false discovery rate in a later analysis.

CDR3 length equals 15 residues. Germline loops: CDR1 SGHNT, CDR2 YYREEE (reference sequence). V lost 0 bases and J lost 2, with 11 bases in between. PCR employed 60 Vbeta and 13 Jbeta primers. Assay used: immunoSEQ multiplex PCR; TCRdb lists only in-frame clones, some missing. The sample has some 150,000 clones, 75% to 90% seen once. The clonotype originates from a female donor in good health and CMV-seronegative. The sample taken for sequencing was PBMCs. This chain connects TRBV5-4 to TRBJ1-2; possible D gene TRBD1, 5 bases. CDR3 DNA sequence: TGTGCCAGCAGCTTGGGAATAGACAGCAACTATGGCTACACCTTC. It specifies CASSLGIDSNYGYTF.